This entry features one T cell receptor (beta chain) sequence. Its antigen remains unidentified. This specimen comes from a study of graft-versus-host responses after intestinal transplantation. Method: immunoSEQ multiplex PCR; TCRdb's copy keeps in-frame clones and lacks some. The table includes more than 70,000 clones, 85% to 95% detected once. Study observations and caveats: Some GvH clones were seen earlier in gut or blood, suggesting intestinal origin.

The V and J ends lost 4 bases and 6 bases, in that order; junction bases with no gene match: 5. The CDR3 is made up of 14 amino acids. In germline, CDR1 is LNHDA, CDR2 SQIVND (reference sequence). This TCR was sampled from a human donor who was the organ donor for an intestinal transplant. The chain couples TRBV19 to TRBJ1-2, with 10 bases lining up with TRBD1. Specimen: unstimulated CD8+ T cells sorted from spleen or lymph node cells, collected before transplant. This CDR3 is CASSSGTGANGYTF. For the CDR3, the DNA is TGTGCCAGTAGTAGCGGGACAGGGGCGAATGGCTACACCTTC.